The sequence of this T cell receptor (beta chain) was determined in a study of blood T cell repertoires in COVID-19. Study information: Some COVID-19 samples were acute and others convalescent; all came from the United States, Italy and Spain. PBMCs, B-cell-depleted T cells, or T cells were the source of the cDNA or gDNA that made up the material.

V lost 4 bases to trimming and J lost 5 bases; unmatched junction nucleotides: 7. The length of the CDR3 is 14 residues. The germline CDR1 and CDR2 sequences are MNHNS and SASEGT. As processed by the authors: The authors estimated nucleated cell counts from reference gene primer amplification. Assay used: immunoSEQ multiplex PCR; TCRdb lists only in-frame clones, some missing. That table is the source of V, J and clone size, and D and trimming were worked out from the DNA. The repertoire holds more than 200,000 clones, with approximately 80% as singletons. This sequence joins TRBV6-1 and TRBJ2-5; 7 positions match TRBD2. Sequenced material: peripheral blood. This receptor was identified in a woman between 40 and 55 years old who had recovered from COVID-19. The CDR3 DNA is TGTGCCAGCAGTGGAGCGCCCGGGAGGGAGACCCAGTACTTC. Its translation: CASSGAPGRETQYF.